Below, 31 T cell receptor beta chains from the same sample are listed, as sequenced in a study of control samples from healthy donors and cancer patients. TCRdb keeps only in-frame clones here, not all; method: immunoSEQ multiplex PCR. The profile shows 75,000 to 90,000 clones, around 89% of them singletons. The sequencing sample was made of blood. All receptors come from a man aged 45-65 years in good health.

The gene calls are TRBV24-1 and TRBJ1-1; D possibly corresponds to TRBD1 (6 bases). This CDR3 comprises 15 residues. Germline values: CDR1 KGHDR, CDR2 SFDVKD. Trimming pared 3 bases from V and 5 bases from J, leaving 15 bases between. The CDR3 sequence is CATSDATGPRTEAFF. The CDR3 DNA sequence: TGTGCCACCAGTGATGCCACAGGGCCCCGGACTGAAGCTTTCTTT.

The chain uses TRBV24-1 and TRBJ1-2; TRBD1 aligns across 8 bases. With V trimmed by 4 bases and J by 2 bases, 2 bases remained unmatched. Germline V gene lookup returns CDR1 KGHDR and CDR2 SFDVKD. The CDR3 has 14 amino acids. For the CDR3, the DNA is TGTGCCACCAGTGACCGGACAGGGAACTATGGCTACACCTTC. Translation gives CATSDRTGNYGYTF.

V gene TRBV18 combines with J gene TRBJ2-7, with TRBD1 identical over 7 bases. This CDR3 is built from 15 residues. The V and J ends lost 3 bases and 2 bases, in that order; junction bases with no gene match: 7. Germline loops: CDR1 KGHSH, CDR2 LQKENI. The CDR3 is CASSPTTGFTYEQYF. The DNA of the CDR3 is TGTGCCAGCTCACCGACGACAGGGTTCACCTACGAGCAGTACTTC.

The chain links TRBV29-1 to TRBJ1-2; D is uncertain. The CDR3 is made up of 12 amino acids. From germline, CDR1 is SQVTM and CDR2 ANQGSEA. V lost 6 bases and J 5 bases, leaving 13 bases between the germline ends. This CDR3 reads CSVGQREYGYTF. The CDR3 nucleotides are TGCAGCGTCGGGCAGAGAGAGTATGGCTACACCTTC.

This chain connects TRBV4-3 to TRBJ2-2; D unresolved. Germline loops: CDR1 LGHNA, CDR2 YSLEER. V lost 0 bases and J 3 bases, leaving 8 bases between the germline ends. The CDR3 runs to 15 residues. The CDR3 protein is CASSQDEMHTGELFF. The CDR3 DNA follows: TGCGCCAGCAGCCAAGATGAGATGCACACCGGGGAGCTGTTTTTT.

This chain uses TRBV5-4 with TRBJ1-2; 7 bases match TRBD1. Germline CDR1 is SGHNT and CDR2 is YYREEE (reference sequence). V lost 1 base to trimming and J lost 0 bases; unmatched junction nucleotides: 3. This CDR3 spans 15 amino acids. The CDR3 nucleotides are TGTGCCAGCAGCTTGAAAACAGGGGCTAACTATGGCTACACCTTC. Encoded protein: CASSLKTGANYGYTF.

J is TRBJ1-1 and V is TRBV12-5; TRBD1 matches 7 bases. This CDR3 is 19 amino acids long. The junction had 21 bases not matched to a gene; V was cut back by 7 bases and J by 1 base. Germline assignment: CDR1 LGHNT and CDR2 FRNRAP. CDR3 region: CASDQSQGGLFLSNTEAFF. In DNA form, the CDR3 reads TGTGCTAGTGACCAATCCCAAGGGGGCCTATTCTTATCGAACACTGAAGCTTTCTTT.

The rearrangement joins TRBV19 to TRBJ1-2; 9 positions agree with TRBD1. Germline CDR1 reads LNHDA; CDR2 reads SQIVND (reference sequence). The CDR3 has 14 amino acids. The V and J ends lost 7 bases and 4 bases, in that order; junction bases with no gene match: 7. In DNA, the CDR3 is TGTGCCAGTATTTATACAGGGGGCAGCTATGGCTACACCTTC. Its translation is CASIYTGGSYGYTF.

The CDR3: CASSPLAGLINYGYTF. For the CDR3, the DNA is TGTGCCAGCTCACCACTGGCGGGACTGATTAACTATGGCTACACCTTC. The chain recombines TRBV18 with TRBJ1-2; tentatively, D is TRBD1 (5 bases). The CDR3 contains 16 residues. Germline loops: CDR1 KGHSH, CDR2 LQKENI. V lost 1 base to trimming and J lost 1 base, with 13 bases between them.

The chain joins TRBV7-6 to TRBJ2-1, with 12 nucleotides matching TRBD2. V trimming: 1 base; J trimming: 9 bases; junction bases outside the gene matches: 7. The CDR3 spans 16 residues. CDR1 SGHVS and CDR2 FNYEAQ come from the germline V gene. The CDR3 protein is CASSLEASGGAAEQFF. As DNA, the CDR3 is TGTGCCAGCAGCTTAGAGGCTAGCGGGGGGGCTGCTGAGCAGTTCTTC.

This CDR3 reads CASSDGGAGTGELFF. CDR3 DNA: TGTGCCAGCAGTGATGGGGGTGCGGGCACCGGGGAGCTGTTTTTT. V usage is TRBV2 and J usage is TRBJ2-2; perhaps D is TRBD1 or TRBD2 (5 bases each). V gave up 3 bases and J gave up 4 bases, with 12 bases separating them. In germline, CDR1 is SNHLY, CDR2 FYNNEI. This CDR3 spans 15 amino acids.

The CDR3 sequence: CASSRGGQGLREQYF. In DNA form, the CDR3 reads TGTGCCAGCAGCAGAGGGGGACAGGGACTGAGGGAGCAGTACTTC. The rearrangement links TRBV3-1 (or the pseudogene TRBV3-2) to TRBJ2-7, with TRBD1 matching 9 bases. Germline values: CDR1 LGHDT, CDR2 YNNKEL (reference sequence). The V gene end was trimmed by 5 bases and the J gene end by 7 bases; junction bases not matched to a gene: 12. The length of the CDR3 is 15 residues.

V is TRBV12-1 and J is TRBJ2-1; the table's D gene call, TRBD2, was not cross checked with the DNA. TRBV12-1 is listed as a pseudogene. The CDR3 loop spans 14 amino acids. The CDR3 protein is CASNLAGAYNEQFF. CDR3 DNA sequence: TGTGCCAGCAATCTAGCGGGGGCCTACAATGAGCAGTTCTTC.

The rearrangement joins TRBV5-4 to TRBJ2-1, with 9 nucleotides matching TRBD1. Looked up from germline, CDR1 is SGHNT and CDR2 is YYREEE (reference sequence). V shed 4 bases and J 4 bases; nucleotides not matched to a gene: 9. The CDR3 runs 16 residues. CDR3 sequence: CASSTGTGRGYNEQFF. CDR3 bases: TGTGCCAGCAGCACGGGGACAGGGAGAGGGTACAATGAGCAGTTCTTC.

The J gene is TRBJ2-6, the V gene TRBV7-2; 7 bases align to TRBD1. There are 16 residues in the CDR3. The V gene end was trimmed by 8 bases and the J gene end by 0 bases; junction bases not matched to a gene: 7. Germline V gene sequence: CDR1 SGHTA, CDR2 FQGNSA. Written as DNA, the CDR3 is TGTGCCAGCGCCGGACAGGTAACCTCTGGGGCCAACGTCCTGACTTTC. This sequence encodes CASAGQVTSGANVLTF.

The chain joins TRBV30 to TRBJ1-6; tentatively, D is TRBD1 (6 bases). Trimming took 4 bases from V and 12 from J, leaving 16 bases between them. This CDR3 is 13 amino acids long. From germline, CDR1 is GTSNPN and CDR2 SVGIG (reference sequence). The CDR3 DNA is TGTGCCTGGACCCTGGACAGTCCCCAACCCCTCCACTTT. This translates into CAWTLDSPQPLHF.

V gene TRBV18 combines with J gene TRBJ2-7; TRBD1 aligns across 8 bases. The CDR3 has 16 residues. Germline V CDR1 and CDR2: KGHSH, LQKENI. Unmatched junction bases numbered 13, after V lost 5 bases and J lost 4 bases. The CDR3 nucleotides read TGTGCCAGCTCAATGGCCGTAGTCACAGGGGGGTACGAGCAGTACTTC. It codes for CASSMAVVTGGYEQYF.

This clone was detected a few times. CDR3 protein: CASSTRRGPGQPQHF. The CDR3, as DNA: TGTGCCAGCAGCACACGGAGGGGGCCCGGTCAGCCCCAGCATTTT. The rearrangement uses TRBV7-8 and TRBJ1-5; 7 positions match TRBD1. CDR3 size: 15 residues. Germline CDR1 is SGHVS and CDR2 is FQNEAQ. With 5 bases clipped from V and 6 bases from J, the junction kept 10 bases outside the gene matches.

The J gene is TRBJ1-2, the V gene TRBV5-5, with TRBD1 as a possible D gene (5 bases). The CDR3 runs 16 residues. Trimming removed 0 bases at V and 2 bases at J, with 14 bases between. In germline, CDR1 is SGHKS, CDR2 YYEKEE (reference sequence). As DNA, the CDR3 is TGTGCCAGCAGCTTGGCGGCAGGGAATGTGAACTATGGCTACACCTTC. This gives the protein CASSLAAGNVNYGYTF.

V gene TRBV24-1 combines with J gene TRBJ1-2; no clear D. Trimming shortened V by 1 base and J by 2 bases, and 7 bases separated the two germline ends. Germline V gene data show CDR1 as KGHDR and CDR2 as SFDVKD. The CDR3 runs to 14 residues. CDR3: CATSDFGTNYGYTF. Here the CDR3 DNA reads TGTGCCACCAGTGATTTCGGCACGAACTATGGCTACACCTTC.

A remark on this clone: A read error may account for a junction end that differs from germline. V gene TRBV30 combines with J gene TRBJ2-1; TRBD2 might be the D (5 bases). Germline-derived CDR1 and CDR2 are GTSNPN and SVGIG (reference sequence). The CDR3 is 17 residues long. The CDR3 spells CAWSAVLVSSSDNEQFF. CDR3 nucleotides: TGTGCCTGGAGTGCGGTACTTGTGTCTAGCTCCGACAATGAGCAGTTCTTC.

The chain couples TRBV7-8 to TRBJ2-7; 7 bases align to TRBD1. The trim removed 5 bases at V and 0 bases at J, leaving 4 bases unmatched. CDR1 SGHVS and CDR2 FQNEAQ come from the germline V gene. The CDR3 is made up of 14 amino acids. CDR3 loop: CASSVDRASYEQYF. The CDR3 bases are TGTGCCAGCAGCGTAGACAGGGCCTCCTACGAGCAGTACTTC.

The J gene is TRBJ2-5, the V gene TRBV2, with TRBD2 identical over 14 bases. Germline lookup yields CDR1 SNHLY and CDR2 FYNNEI. The CDR3 has 18 residues. The V gene end was trimmed by 5 bases and the J gene end by 5 bases; junction bases not matched to a gene: 13. CDR3 DNA sequence: TGTGCCAGCAGTTACCCAAGACTAGCGGGGGGGCCAGGGGAGACCCAGTACTTC. This translates into CASSYPRLAGGPGETQYF. The full variable domain, in which reference TRBV2 and TRBJ2-5 provide the parts outside the CDR3, is EPEVTQTPSHQVTQMGQEVILRCVPISNHLYFYWYRQILGQKVEFLVSFYNNEISEKSEIFDDQFSVERPDGSNFTLKIRSTKLEDSAMYFCASSYPRLAGGPGETQYFGPGTRLLVL.

The chain carries TRBV7-2 and TRBJ2-4; D unresolved. Per the germline V gene, CDR1 is SGHTA and CDR2 is FQGNSA. The CDR3 is 14 amino acids. V dropped 5 bases and J dropped 7 bases, with 15 bases sitting between them. The CDR3 coding sequence is TGTGCCAGCAGCAACTACGGTGATCATAACATTCAGTACTTC. Translating it yields CASSNYGDHNIQYF.

This clone was recorded only once. V gene TRBV4-1 combines with J gene TRBJ2-3, with D unclear. This CDR3 region has 15 residues. Trimming removed 4 bases at V and 2 bases at J, with 13 bases between. Germline V gene lookup returns CDR1 MGHRA and CDR2 YSYEKL. CDR3 sequence reads: CASSPHGLHTDTQYF. The CDR3 nucleotides read TGCGCCAGCAGCCCACATGGTCTGCACACAGATACGCAGTATTTT.

The sample holds a few counts of this clone. The V call is TRBV3-1 (or the pseudogene TRBV3-2), the J call TRBJ1-1; D gene unclear. The germline V gene encodes CDR1 LGHDT and CDR2 YNNKEL (reference sequence). The V end lost 0 bases, the J end lost 1 base, and 9 bases lay between the germline ends. This CDR3 spans 15 amino acids. The CDR3 DNA is TGTGCCAGCAGCCAAGACTTTTGGGAGAACACTGAAGCTTTCTTT. Amino acid sequence: CASSQDFWENTEAFF.

The chain carries TRBV6-2 or TRBV6-3 and TRBJ1-6; D unresolved. The CDR3 totals 11 residues. Germline V gives CDR1 MNHEY, CDR2 SVGEGT. V lost 3 bases and J lost 10, with 4 bases in between. The CDR3 is CASSYPSPLHF. The CDR3 DNA reads as TGTGCCAGCAGTTATCCCTCACCCCTCCACTTT.

This chain joins TRBV12-5 and TRBJ2-5; either TRBD1 or TRBD2 may supply D (5 bases each). The CDR3 runs to 15 residues. Trimming removed 0 bases at V and 4 bases at J, with 12 bases between. Per germline, CDR1 LGHNT and CDR2 FRNRAP. In DNA, the CDR3 is TGTGCTAGTGGTTTGGTACACGGGGCGGTAGAGACCCAGTACTTC. Its protein product is CASGLVHGAVETQYF. The variable domain in full, with the rest retrieved from reference TRBV12-5 and TRBJ2-5, is DARVTQTPRHKVTEMGQEVTMRCQPILGHNTVFWYRQTMMQGLELLAYFRNRAPLDDSGMPKDRFSAEMPDATLATLKIQPSEPRDSAVYFCASGLVHGAVETQYFGPGTRLLVL.

V gene TRBV5-1 combines with J gene TRBJ2-1; TRBD1 or TRBD2 may be the D gene (5 bases each). Germline CDR1 is SGHRS and CDR2 is YFSETQ. Trimming removed 5 bases from V and 2 bases from J, with 14 bases in between. The CDR3 is made up of 15 amino acids. In nucleotides, the CDR3 is TGCGCCAGCAGGCACCGGGACCCACCCTACAATGAGCAGTTCTTC. Protein product: CASRHRDPPYNEQFF.

The rearrangement uses TRBV24-1 and TRBJ1-5; the match to TRBD1 covers 7 bases. The CDR3 runs 18 residues. Germline V gene sequence: CDR1 KGHDR, CDR2 SFDVKD. The J segment lost 0 bases and the V segment lost 5 bases, leaving 12 bases of the junction unmatched. CDR3 amino acids: CATSGAGTDQYSNQPQHF. The CDR3 DNA is TGTGCCACCAGTGGCGCCGGGACAGACCAATATAGCAATCAGCCCCAGCATTTT.

The genes are TRBV12-2 and TRBJ2-5; the DNA was not used to check the table's D call, TRBD2. TRBV12-2 is listed as a pseudogene. The CDR3 runs to 14 residues. CDR3: CASRRSSSQETQYF. The CDR3 nucleotides read TGTGCAAGTCGCCGTAGCAGCTCCCAAGAGACCCAGTACTTC.